The 16 T cell receptor beta chains below were found in one sample sequenced in a study of Graves' ophthalmopathy and Graves' hyperthyroidism (dated by TCRdb to the late 2010s). The instrument given in TCRdb is Illumina HiSeq 2000. For repertoire sequencing, TCR beta CDR3 regions were amplified from RNA transcripts. The first round of RT-PCR was done with HTBI primers and the Qiagen OneStep RT-PCR kit, and was followed by a second round of multiplex PCR, then size selection and purification. Using fastp at Q25 and MiXCR, TCRdb reprocessed the public reads and kept productive beta chains. Here each entry gathers all rows of one CDR3 protein and keeps the most common genes and DNA. The sample has roughly 410,000 distinct CDR3 sequences on record, 15% of them singletons. Jointly, the top ten make up around 6.6% of the sample. Source material: peripheral blood. The receptors were gathered from a woman aged 18-35 years with stable Graves' hyperthyroidism. Donor details come from another sample of the same person, matched by shared clones.

This clonotype has ten or more counts. The chain employs TRBV7-2 and TRBJ1-2; D gene unclear. CDR1 and CDR2 (germline): SGHTA, FQGNSA. The CDR3 is 13 amino acids. Deletions cut 6 bases from V and 2 bases from J, with 10 bases between. The DNA of the CDR3 is TGTGCCAGCAGTTTGAGGCAGAACTATGGCTACACCTTC. Protein product: CASSLRQNYGYTF.

This clonotype was observed at least ten times. The rearrangement links TRBV29-1 to TRBJ2-7, with 12 nucleotides matching TRBD1. Trimming took 1 base from V and 2 from J; bases not matched to a gene: 12. This CDR3 is 18 amino acids long. Germline-derived CDR1 and CDR2 are SQVTM and ANQGSEA. CDR3 residues: CSVEVLKGGQGAPYEQYF. CDR3 DNA sequence: TGCAGCGTTGAAGTTCTCAAGGGGGGACAGGGGGCCCCCTACGAGCAGTACTTC.

This clonotype was seen at least ten times. The chain is built from TRBV12-3 or TRBV12-4 and TRBJ1-5; possible D gene TRBD1, 6 bases. The CDR3 is 15 residues long. Trimming removed 1 base at V and 5 bases at J, with 12 bases between. For the CDR3, the DNA is TGTGCCAGCAGTTTAGGAGGGGGGGTAGATCAGCCCCAGCATTTT. Protein sequence: CASSLGGGVDQPQHF.

The chain couples TRBV6-1 to TRBJ1-1; perhaps TRBD1 as D (5 bases). V dropped 6 bases and J dropped 5 bases, with 16 bases sitting between them. The CDR3 is made up of 14 amino acids. Germline CDR1 MNHNS, CDR2 SASEGT. The CDR3 DNA follows: TGTGCCAGCAGCCCGATTATGGGGGGAACTGAAGCTTTCTTT. As protein: CASSPIMGGTEAFF.

This clonotype has a handful of counts. The rearrangement links TRBV4-2 to TRBJ2-7; 10 positions agree with TRBD1. This CDR3 is 17 amino acids long. V shed 0 bases and J 2 bases; nucleotides not matched to a gene: 7. Per the germline V gene, CDR1 is LGHNA and CDR2 is YNFKEQ. In nucleotides, the CDR3 is TGTGCCAGCAGCCAAGATGCCCCCGGGACAGGGGCCTACGAGCAGTACTTC. Protein sequence: CASSQDAPGTGAYEQYF.

This clonotype was recorded at least ten times. This CDR3 reads CASRGGVGGYTF. The CDR3 DNA reads TGTGCCAGCAGGGGTGGTGTCGGTGGCTACACCTTC. J is TRBJ1-2 and V is TRBV6-2 or TRBV6-3; D call uncertain. The germline V gene has CDR1 MNHEY and CDR2 SVGEGT. This CDR3 is 12 amino acids long. Trimming took off 6 bases at V and 7 bases at J, with 12 bases between the two ends.

This clonotype showed up many times. This chain uses TRBV12-3 or TRBV12-4 with TRBJ1-1; 10 nucleotides align to TRBD1. Germline trimming cut 6 bases from V and 4 bases from J; bases unmatched to any gene: 8. The CDR3 loop spans 15 amino acids. The CDR3 sequence is CASSMGTGVGTEAFF. The DNA of the CDR3 is TGTGCCAGCAGCATGGGGACAGGGGTCGGCACTGAAGCTTTCTTT.

There are many counts of this clonotype. The V call is TRBV5-1, the J call TRBJ2-7, with D maybe TRBD2 (5 bases). CDR1 is SGHRS and CDR2 is YFSETQ in the germline V gene. CDR3 length: 15 residues. Deletions cut 4 bases from V and 2 bases from J, with 16 bases between. In DNA form, the CDR3 reads TGCGCCAGCAGCACATCTAGCCCTAACACCTACGAGCAGTACTTC. Its protein is CASSTSSPNTYEQYF. The entire variable domain, with the rest obtained from reference TRBV5-1 and TRBJ2-7, is as follows: KAGVTQTPRYLIKTRGQQVTLSCSPISGHRSVSWYQQTPGQGLQFLFEYFSETQRNKGNFPGRFSGRQFSNSRSEMNVSTLELGDSALYLCASSTSSPNTYEQYFGPGTRLTVT.

The rearrangement links TRBV4-2 to TRBJ1-6; D is ambiguous. Germline assignment: CDR1 LGHNA and CDR2 YNFKEQ. CDR3 length: 19 residues. V dropped 3 bases and J dropped 3 bases, with 21 bases sitting between them. CDR3 amino acids: CASSHEGFTAGGYNSPLHF. DNA for the CDR3: TGTGCCAGCAGCCACGAGGGATTTACAGCTGGCGGCTATAATTCACCCCTCCACTTT.

Ten or more counts support this clonotype. The V gene is TRBV6-2 or TRBV6-3, the J gene TRBJ1-1; TRBD1 matches 11 bases. The CDR3 totals 15 residues. Germline V gene sequence: CDR1 MNHEY, CDR2 SVGEGT. Germline trimming cut 6 bases from V and 6 bases from J; bases unmatched to any gene: 9. CDR3 in DNA: TGTGCCAGCAGACACCTACCGGGACAGGGGGCTGAAGCTTTCTTT. This codes for CASRHLPGQGAEAFF.

This rearrangement joins TRBV6-1 to TRBJ2-7; 8 bases agree with TRBD2. CDR3 length: 14 residues. J was trimmed by 3 bases and V by 6 bases; bases with no gene match: 7. In germline, CDR1 is MNHNS, CDR2 SASEGT. DNA for the CDR3: TGTGCCAGCAGCGCGGGGGGCCTCCTCTACGAGCAGTACTTC. Protein sequence: CASSAGGLLYEQYF.

The table lists this clonotype with a few counts. V gene TRBV5-1 combines with J gene TRBJ2-2; either TRBD1 or TRBD2 may fit D (6 bases each). With 4 bases removed from V and 7 bases from J, the gap between germline ends came to 17 bases. CDR1 and CDR2 (germline): SGHRS, YFSETQ. The CDR3 length is 15 residues. CDR3 coding DNA: TGCGCCAGCAGCGCGGGACACGGGGAGGTCGGGGAGCTGTTTTTT. This encodes CASSAGHGEVGELFF.

This clonotype was detected a few times. J is TRBJ2-7 and V is TRBV18, with 10 bases identical to TRBD2. V was clipped by 5 bases and J by 7 bases; unmatched bases: 11. Germline-derived CDR1 and CDR2 are KGHSH and LQKENI. CDR3 length: 15 amino acids. This CDR3 reads CASSTPQRGGREQYF. In DNA form, the CDR3 reads TGTGCCAGCTCAACCCCGCAGCGGGGGGGCCGAGAGCAGTACTTC. The complete variable domain, with remaining parts taken from reference TRBV18 and TRBJ2-7, reads NAGVMQNPRHLVRRRGQEARLRCSPMKGHSHVYWYRQLPEEGLKFMVYLQKENIIDESGMPKERFSAEFPKEGPSILRIQQVVRGDSAAYFCASSTPQRGGREQYFGPGTRLTVT.

This clonotype was recorded many times. The rearrangement joins TRBV2 to TRBJ1-1; 7 bases fit TRBD1. Trimming at V came to 4 bases and at J to 5 bases, leaving 13 bases not matched to a gene. Germline CDR1 reads SNHLY; CDR2 reads FYNNEI. The CDR3 spans 16 residues. The CDR3: CASSGRGNFRGTEAFF. CDR3 coding DNA: TGTGCCAGCAGTGGCAGGGGGAATTTTAGAGGTACTGAAGCTTTCTTT.

The sample holds many counts of this clonotype. J is TRBJ2-6 and V is TRBV15; D gene uncertain. The germline V and J ends were trimmed by 4 bases and 4 bases, with 11 bases remaining between them. The germline V gene encodes CDR1 LNHNV and CDR2 YYDKDF (reference sequence). The CDR3 length is 15 residues. CDR3 sequence reads: CATSTLRSGANVLTF. The CDR3 DNA reads as TGTGCCACCAGCACCTTAAGGTCAGGGGCCAACGTCCTGACTTTC.

At least ten counts were recorded for this clonotype. The chain carries TRBV6-1 and TRBJ1-2, with 7 positions matching TRBD1. The CDR3 contains 14 residues. Germline lookup yields CDR1 MNHNS and CDR2 SASEGT. The trim removed 6 bases at V and 2 bases at J, leaving 6 bases unmatched. The CDR3 is CASRFPGQNYGYTF. The CDR3 DNA reads TGTGCCAGCAGGTTTCCGGGACAGAACTATGGCTACACCTTC.